The present entry profiles one T cell receptor beta chain with its context. Antigen: not known. Trimming took off 5 bases at V and 1 base at J, with 12 bases between the two ends. The CDR3 spans 15 residues. Germline CDR1 is LNHDA and CDR2 is SQIVND (reference sequence). The data originate from a study of T cell repertoires in cytomegalovirus infection. Study-wide background: Indications came from public TCR beta signatures; they pointed to CMV infection and to a matching HLA type.

TCRdb fed the reads into MiXCR, producing one record per CDR3 protein. The data hold about 500,000 distinct CDR3 sequences, with 30% to 40% observed a single time. This sequence joins TRBV19 and TRBJ1-5; D is undetermined. The TCR sequence derives from a human donor in good health (CMV status not recorded). Some clones in this sample may be carry-over from other donors' samples. The starting material was cultured PBMCs, obtained from culture after CMV antigen stimulation. The CDR3 DNA reads TGTGCCAGTAGTCCCAAAACCTCCAGCAATCAGCCCCAGCATTTT. Translating it yields CASSPKTSSNQPQHF.